The rows below give T cell receptor beta chains drawn from one sample of a study of T cell clones after liver transplantation. The method was immunoSEQ multiplex PCR; TCRdb's version includes in-frame clones alone and lacks a portion of them. In the table there are about 33,000 clones, about 94% of which are singletons. The material was CD8+ T cells from blood, obtained 12 months after liver transplant. All receptors derive from a human patient who received a liver transplant. The T cells may partly be graft donor cells. The CDR3 runs from the conserved cysteine through the conserved F or W. D genes are given only for firm matches. Size is omitted from some rows. Given values are once, few, many or a class for expanded clones.

CASSDEGTAQFF TGTGCCAGCAGTGACGAGGGGACAGCGCAGTTCTTC TRBV6-5 TRBD1 TRBJ2-1 -
CASSGPGHPNYGYTF TGTGCCAGCAGCGGCCCGGGACATCCGAACTATGGCTACACCTTC TRBV7-9 - TRBJ1-2 -
CASSFVGRDHGYTF TGTGCCAGCAGTTTCGTGGGCCGGGACCATGGCTACACCTTC TRBV27 - TRBJ1-2 -
CASSQDSKSSYEQYF TGCGCCAGCAGCCAAGACAGCAAGAGCTCCTACGAGCAGTACTTC TRBV4-3 - TRBJ2-7 -
CASSFYGTANTGELFF TGTGCCAGCAGCTTTTATGGGACAGCGAACACCGGGGAGCTGTTTTTT TRBV5-4 TRBD1 TRBJ2-2 -
CASSLNARELSYEQYF TGTGCCAGCAGTTTAAATGCCAGGGAGCTCTCCTACGAGCAGTACTTC TRBV28 - TRBJ2-7 -
CASNSGALAKNIQYF TGTGCCAGCAATTCAGGGGCCCTAGCCAAAAACATTCAGTACTTC TRBV28 - TRBJ2-4 -
CASSVGRGSYEQYF TGTGCCAGCAGCGTAGGCCGGGGCTCCTACGAGCAGTACTTC TRBV9 - TRBJ2-7 -
CASSPTASYNEQFF TGTGCCAGCAGTCCAACGGCCTCCTACAATGAGCAGTTCTTC TRBV7-6 - TRBJ2-1 -
CASSLRGGVDEQFF TGTGCCAGCAGTTTGCGGGGCGGGGTTGATGAGCAGTTCTTC TRBV27 - TRBJ2-1 -
CASRAAGLNTEAFF TGTGCCAGCAGGGCGGCAGGACTGAACACTGAAGCTTTCTTT TRBV27 - TRBJ1-1 -
CASSAGGSYEQYF TGTGCCAGCAGCGCGGGAGGCTCCTACGAGCAGTACTTC TRBV5-6 TRBD2 TRBJ2-7 -
CASSRGGFTEAFF TGTGCCAGCTCCAGGGGGGGGTTTACTGAAGCTTTCTTT TRBV25-1 TRBD1 TRBJ1-1 -
CASSFGGGSNQPQHF TGTGCCAGCAGTTTCGGAGGAGGTAGCAATCAGCCCCAGCATTTT TRBV27 - TRBJ1-5 -
CASSSWSSYNEQFF TGTGCCAGCAGTTCGTGGAGCTCCTACAATGAGCAGTTCTTC TRBV6-5 - TRBJ2-1 few
CASSPRTSMFNNEQFF TGTGCCAGCAGTCCCCGGACTAGCATGTTCAACAATGAGCAGTTCTTC TRBV25-1 TRBD2 TRBJ2-1 -
CASSTDLGLGETQYF TGTGCCAGCAGCACAGACCTAGGGCTAGGCGAGACCCAGTACTTC TRBV21-1 - TRBJ2-5 once
CASSSDLAGGFADTQYF TGTGCCAGCAGCTCGGATCTAGCGGGAGGGTTCGCAGATACGCAGTATTTT TRBV11-3 TRBD2 TRBJ2-3 -
CASSPTGLAGSNTGELFF TGTGCCAGCAGCCCCACCGGACTAGCGGGATCGAACACCGGGGAGCTGTTTTTT TRBV7-2 TRBD2 TRBJ2-2 -
CASSLGQGYNEQFF TGTGCCAGCAGTTTGGGGCAGGGGTACAATGAGCAGTTCTTC TRBV27 - TRBJ2-1 -
CASSHTGTGSEQYF TGTGCCAGCAGCCACACCGGGACAGGGAGCGAGCAGTACTTC TRBV5-4 TRBD1 TRBJ2-7 -
CSAYRDPGTDTQYF TGCAGCGCGTACCGGGACCCAGGCACAGATACGCAGTATTTT TRBV29-1 - TRBJ2-3 once
CASTPGGTEAFF TGTGCCAGCACCCCCGGGGGCACTGAAGCTTTCTTT TRBV7-9 - TRBJ1-1 -
CASSYLRTEQYF TGTGCCAGCAGTTACCTCCGTACGGAGCAGTACTTC TRBV6-6 - TRBJ2-7 -
CASSARGMREYNEQFF TGTGCCAGCAGTGCAAGGGGAATGCGGGAATACAATGAGCAGTTCTTC TRBV28 - TRBJ2-1 -
CASSGETSGFQETQYF TGTGCCAGTAGTGGGGAGACTAGCGGGTTCCAAGAGACCCAGTACTTC TRBV19 TRBD2 TRBJ2-5 -
CASSPDRASLNSPLHF TGCGCCAGCAGTCCGGACAGGGCCTCCCTCAATTCACCCCTCCACTTT TRBV4-1 TRBD1 TRBJ1-6 -
CASNPRTSGFYEQYF TGTGCCAGCAACCCTAGGACTAGCGGATTCTACGAGCAGTACTTC TRBV2 TRBD2 TRBJ2-7 -
CASSVGGLLDNEQFF TGTGCCAGCAGCGTAGGAGGGCTGTTGGACAATGAGCAGTTCTTC TRBV9 - TRBJ2-1 -